Each of the 14 T cell receptor beta chains below was sequenced from the same sample in a study. MiXCR, applied by TCRdb to the 5' RACE reads, yields one record per CDR3 protein. Of around 9,000 distinct CDR3 sequences in the sample, approximately 31% were seen once. Tregs were sorted as CD4+CD25+CD127-/low cells. Sequencing used Tregs sorted from blood. The receptors stem from a female donor with breast cancer.

The rearrangement links TRBV6-7 to TRBJ1-2, with 8 nucleotides matching TRBD1. TRBV6-7 belongs to the ORF category, with a function that is uncertain. The CDR3 is made up of 14 amino acids. Trimming cost V 6 bases and J 6 bases; bases outside gene matches: 9. CDR3 in amino acids: CASSQDRAANGYTF. The CDR3, as DNA: TGTGCCAGCAGCCAGGACAGGGCGGCGAATGGCTACACCTTC.

The rearrangement joins TRBV6-2 or TRBV6-3 to TRBJ2-2; no clear D gene. Trimming cost V 6 bases and J 6 bases, with 20 bases left between them. The length of the CDR3 is 16 residues. In germline, CDR1 is MNHEY, CDR2 SVGEGT. The CDR3 DNA follows: TGTGCCAGCAGGCCCACCCGAACCAACTTCGCCGGGGAGCTGTTTTTT. Translation: CASRPTRTNFAGELFF.

This clonotype was seen only a few times. The rearrangement links TRBV20-1 to TRBJ2-3; TRBD2 matches at 11 bases. Unmatched junction bases numbered 8, after V lost 5 bases and J lost 4 bases. Germline loops: CDR1 DFQATT, CDR2 SNEGSKA (reference sequence). The CDR3 sequence is 15 residues long. CDR3: CSAGPTSGRPDTQYF. The CDR3 DNA is TGCAGTGCTGGCCCTACTAGCGGGAGACCAGATACGCAGTATTTT.

The rearrangement joins TRBV7-8 to TRBJ2-1; the match to TRBD2 covers 11 bases. The CDR3 contains 15 residues. The trim removed 4 bases at V and 4 bases at J, leaving 3 bases unmatched. CDR1 and CDR2 (germline): SGHVS, FQNEAQ. In nucleotides, the CDR3 is TGTGCCAGCAGCTCCGGGACTAGCGGTTACAATGAGCAGTTCTTC. Translating it yields CASSSGTSGYNEQFF.

The chain carries TRBV30 and TRBJ1-6, with a possible D match to TRBD1 (5 bases). V dropped 3 bases and J dropped 4 bases, with 16 bases sitting between them. The CDR3 spans 16 residues. The germline CDR1 and CDR2 sequences are GTSNPN and SVGIG (reference sequence). The CDR3 DNA sequence: TGTGCCTGGAGGTCCGGGACGATAGTTTATAATTCACCCCTCCACTTT. Amino acids: CAWRSGTIVYNSPLHF.

To note about this clonotype: The junction shows a germline mismatch at one end, possibly a read error. V usage is TRBV6-2 or TRBV6-3 and J usage is TRBJ2-1, with TRBD2 as a possible D gene (6 bases). Germline values: CDR1 MNHEY, CDR2 SVGEGT. This CDR3 comprises 15 residues. The CDR3 protein is CASSYRERAYNKQFF. The CDR3 DNA reads TGTGCCAGCAGTTACAGGGAGCGGGCCTACAATAAGCAGTTCTTC.

V is TRBV21-1 and J is TRBJ2-1; TRBD2, the table's D call, was not compared with the DNA. TRBV21-1 is an annotated pseudogene. The CDR3 spans 16 residues. Here the CDR3 reads CASSVRTSGRALEQFF. CDR3 DNA sequence: TGTGCCAGCAGCGTTAGGACTAGCGGGAGGGCCCTTGAGCAGTTCTTC.

This clonotype has only a few counts. The rearrangement links TRBV2 to TRBJ2-1; 11 nucleotides agree with TRBD2. The V segment lost 6 bases and the J segment 7 bases; nucleotides outside the gene matches: 11. Germline assignment: CDR1 SNHLY and CDR2 FYNNEI. This CDR3 region has 16 residues. As DNA, the CDR3 is TGTGCCAGCAGACAACTACTAGCGGGAGCACCTAATGAGCAGTTCTTC. This gives the protein CASRQLLAGAPNEQFF.

The chain carries TRBV7-2 and TRBJ1-2, with D tentatively TRBD1 (6 bases). This CDR3 has 16 residues. Per germline, CDR1 SGHTA and CDR2 FQGNSA. The germline V and J ends were trimmed by 1 base and 3 bases, with 15 bases remaining between them. CDR3 in amino acids: CASSLGRVGGDYGYTF. The CDR3 DNA reads as TGTGCCAGCAGCTTAGGCCGCGTAGGGGGTGACTATGGCTACACCTTC.

This clonotype showed up just a few times. The gene calls are TRBV7-3 and TRBJ2-1; no clear D gene. Germline values: CDR1 SGHTA, CDR2 FQGTGA. V lost 4 bases and J lost 6, with 16 bases in between. The CDR3 runs to 15 residues. CDR3 amino acids: CASSSFHSVRNEQFF. CDR3 coding DNA: TGTGCCAGCAGCTCCTTCCATAGTGTTCGCAATGAGCAGTTCTTC.

The rearrangement uses TRBV6-1 and TRBJ2-3, with D unclear. With 11 bases removed from V and 6 bases from J, the gap between germline ends came to 12 bases. This CDR3 has 11 amino acids. Germline CDR1 MNHNS, CDR2 SASEGT. CDR3 bases: TGTGCCGGCGTGCTTGGGGATACGCAGTATTTT. Translated: CAGVLGDTQYF.

As concerns this clonotype: This clone may be a read error of a much larger clone one base away. V is TRBV6-6 and J is TRBJ2-1, with TRBD2 matching over 12 bases. J gave up 4 bases and V 5 bases, and 3 bases lay outside the gene matches. The germline V gene encodes CDR1 MNHNY and CDR2 SVGAGI (reference sequence). The CDR3 extends over 15 amino acids. For the CDR3, the DNA is TGTGCCAGCAGTCTAACTAGCGGGGGGTACAATGAGCAGTTCTTC. It is translated as CASSLTSGGYNEQFF.

Points on this clonotype: A much larger clone differs from this one at a single base, so this may be a read error. The J gene is TRBJ1-2, the V gene TRBV7-2, with D maybe TRBD1 (6 bases). The CDR3 is 15 residues long. The V gene's germline CDR1 is SGHTA and CDR2 FQGNSA. As DNA, the CDR3 is TGTGCCAGCAGCGGATACAGGGATGTTGGCTATGGCTACGCCTTC. Translating it yields CASSGYRDVGYGYAF. The complete variable domain, with remaining parts taken from reference TRBV7-2 and TRBJ1-2, reads GAGVSQSPSNKVTEKGKDVELRCDPISGHTALYWYRQSLGQGLEFLIYFQGNSAPDKSGLPSDRFSAERTGGSVSTLTIQRTQQEDSAVYLCASSGYRDVGYGYAFGSGTRLTVV.

By frequency in the sample, this clonotype is medium-sized (0.01 to 0.1%). The chain couples TRBV12-3 or TRBV12-4 to TRBJ1-2; 8 nucleotides agree with TRBD1. J was trimmed by 7 bases and V by 5 bases; bases with no gene match: 12. The length of the CDR3 is 15 residues. This chain's CDR3 is CASSPRRTGKSGYTF. The CDR3 region has the DNA TGTGCCAGCAGTCCCCGTCGGACAGGGAAGTCTGGCTACACCTTC.